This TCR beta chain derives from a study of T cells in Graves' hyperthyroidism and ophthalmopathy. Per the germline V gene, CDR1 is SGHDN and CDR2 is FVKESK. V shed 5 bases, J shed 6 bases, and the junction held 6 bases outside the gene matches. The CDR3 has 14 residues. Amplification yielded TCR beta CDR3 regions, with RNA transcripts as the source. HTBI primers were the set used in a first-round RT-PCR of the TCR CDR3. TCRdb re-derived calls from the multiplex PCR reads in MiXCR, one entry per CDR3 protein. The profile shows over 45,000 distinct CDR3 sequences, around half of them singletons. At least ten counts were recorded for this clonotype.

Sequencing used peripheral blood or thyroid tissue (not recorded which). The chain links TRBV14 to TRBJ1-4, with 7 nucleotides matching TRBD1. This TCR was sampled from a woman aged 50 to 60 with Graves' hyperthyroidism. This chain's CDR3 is CASSTDREDEKLFF. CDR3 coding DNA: TGTGCCAGCAGCACTGACAGGGAGGATGAAAAACTGTTTTTT.